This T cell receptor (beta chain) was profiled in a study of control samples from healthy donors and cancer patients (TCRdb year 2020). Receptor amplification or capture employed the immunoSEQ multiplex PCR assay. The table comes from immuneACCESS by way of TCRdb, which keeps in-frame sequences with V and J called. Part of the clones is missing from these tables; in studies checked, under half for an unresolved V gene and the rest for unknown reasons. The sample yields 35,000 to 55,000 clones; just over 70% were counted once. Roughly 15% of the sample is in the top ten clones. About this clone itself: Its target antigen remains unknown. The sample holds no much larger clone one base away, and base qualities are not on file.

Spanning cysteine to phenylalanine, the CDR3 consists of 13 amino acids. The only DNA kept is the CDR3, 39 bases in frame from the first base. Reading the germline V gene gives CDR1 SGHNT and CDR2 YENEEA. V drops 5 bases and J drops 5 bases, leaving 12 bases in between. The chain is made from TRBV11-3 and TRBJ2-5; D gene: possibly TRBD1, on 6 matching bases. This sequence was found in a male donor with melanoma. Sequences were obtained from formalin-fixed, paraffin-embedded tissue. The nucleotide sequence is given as TGTGCCAGCAGCGGGGGCGGTGGGGAGACCCAGTACTTC. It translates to CASSGGGGETQYF.